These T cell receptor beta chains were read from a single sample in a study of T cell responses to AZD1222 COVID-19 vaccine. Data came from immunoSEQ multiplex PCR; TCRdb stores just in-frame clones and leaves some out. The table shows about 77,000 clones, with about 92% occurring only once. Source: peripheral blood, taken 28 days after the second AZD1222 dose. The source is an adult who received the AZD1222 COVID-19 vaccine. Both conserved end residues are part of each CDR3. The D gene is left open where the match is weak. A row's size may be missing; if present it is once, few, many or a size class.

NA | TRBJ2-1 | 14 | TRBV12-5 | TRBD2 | TGTGCTAGTGGTTTCCACGGCGGGGGGAATGAGCAGTTCTTC | CASGFHGGGNEQFF
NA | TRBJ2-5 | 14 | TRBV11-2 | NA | TGTGCCAGCAGCTTAGATGTAAAGGTAGAGACCCAGTACTTC | CASSLDVKVETQYF
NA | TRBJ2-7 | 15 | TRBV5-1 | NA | TGCGCCAGCAAAACGATACAGGGGGGGAGCTACGAGCAGTACTTC | CASKTIQGGSYEQYF
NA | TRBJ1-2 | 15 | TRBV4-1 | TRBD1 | TGCGCCAGCAGCCTCCAGACAGGGGGAGGGTATGGCTACACCTTC | CASSLQTGGGYGYTF
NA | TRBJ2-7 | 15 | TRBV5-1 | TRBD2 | TGCGCCAGCAGCTTAATCCTAGCGGGACCGCCCGAGCAGTACTTC | CASSLILAGPPEQYF
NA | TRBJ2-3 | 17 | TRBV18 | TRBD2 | TGTGCCAGCTCACGCCCGGGGACTAGCAGAACCACAGATACGCAGTATTTT | CASSRPGTSRTTDTQYF
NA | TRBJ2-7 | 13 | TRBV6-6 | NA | TGTGCCAGCAGTCGTAGTGGACTATACGAGCAGTACTTC | CASSRSGLYEQYF
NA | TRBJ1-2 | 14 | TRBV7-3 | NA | TGTGCCAGCGCCAGGGAGGGCGGAACTAGTGGCTACACCTTC | CASAREGGTSGYTF
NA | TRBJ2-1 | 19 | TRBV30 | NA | TGTGCCTGGAGTGGCGGAGTTGCGGCGAATAAAAGGGGTAGGGATGAGCAGTTCTTC | CAWSGGVAANKRGRDEQFF
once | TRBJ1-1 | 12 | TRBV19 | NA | TGTGCCAGTCACAGGGCTCACACTGAAGCTTTCTTT | CASHRAHTEAFF
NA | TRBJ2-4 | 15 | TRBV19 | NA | TGTGCCAGTAGTATCCTCCTCGAGAACAAAAACATTCAGTACTTC | CASSILLENKNIQYF
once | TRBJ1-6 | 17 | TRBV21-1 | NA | TGTGCCAGCAGCAAAGGAGACAGGGTAATCTATAATTCACCCCTCCACTTT | CASSKGDRVIYNSPLHF
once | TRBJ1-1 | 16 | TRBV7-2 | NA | TGTGCCAGCAGCTTAGGAATATCAGGGCTAGGCACTGAAGCTTTCTTT | CASSLGISGLGTEAFF
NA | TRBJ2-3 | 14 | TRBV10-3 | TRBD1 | TGTGCCATCAGAAGACAGGGGCTGGCAGATACGCAGTATTTT | CAIRRQGLADTQYF
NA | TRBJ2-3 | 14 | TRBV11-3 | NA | TGTGCCAGCAGCACAGGGACCGGGCGCGATACGCAGTATTTT | CASSTGTGRDTQYF
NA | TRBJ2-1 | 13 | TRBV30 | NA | TGTGCCGTTAGAGGGTCACTTTACAATGAGCAGTTCTTC | CAVRGSLYNEQFF
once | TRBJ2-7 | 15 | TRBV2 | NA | TGTGCCAGCAGTGAACGGGGCGGGACATTCTACGAGCAGTACTTC | CASSERGGTFYEQYF
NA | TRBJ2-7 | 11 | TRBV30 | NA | TGTGCCTGGAGTCAGGACAACGAGCAGTACTTC | CAWSQDNEQYF
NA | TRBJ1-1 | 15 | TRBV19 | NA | TGTGCCAGTAGTATGGGGGTGCTGGGGAACACTGAAGCTTTCTTT | CASSMGVLGNTEAFF
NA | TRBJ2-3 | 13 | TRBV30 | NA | TGTGCCTGGGGGGCGGGATCTACAGATACGCAGTATTTT | CAWGAGSTDTQYF
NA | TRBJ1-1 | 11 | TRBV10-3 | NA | TGTGCCATCTACTCCGGGACTGAAGCTTTCTTT | CAIYSGTEAFF
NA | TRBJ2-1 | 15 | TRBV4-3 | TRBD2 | TGCGCCAGCAGCCAAGGACTAGCGGGAGTCAATGAGCAGTTCTTC | CASSQGLAGVNEQFF
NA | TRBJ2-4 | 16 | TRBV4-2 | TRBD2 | TGTGCCAGCAGCCAAGATTCTAGCGGGGGGAGTGTGGATCAGTACTTC | CASSQDSSGGSVDQYF
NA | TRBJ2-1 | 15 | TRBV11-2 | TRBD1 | TGTGCCAGCAGCCGTCGACAGGGCTCTTACAATGAGCAGTTCTTC | CASSRRQGSYNEQFF
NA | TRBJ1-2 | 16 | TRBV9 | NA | TGTGCCAGCAGTGAGGGAGGGGCAATGGGGCACTATGGCTACACCTTC | CASSEGGAMGHYGYTF
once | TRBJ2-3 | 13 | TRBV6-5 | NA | TGTGCCAGCAGCCCCGTAAGCACAGATACGCAGTATTTT | CASSPVSTDTQYF
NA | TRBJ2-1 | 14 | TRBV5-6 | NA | TGTGCCAGCAGCGGGACCGGGATTAACAATGAGCAGTTCTTC | CASSGTGINNEQFF
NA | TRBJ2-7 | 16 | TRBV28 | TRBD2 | TGTGCCAGCACCCTGCCCTTTAGCGGGCGAAGGAAGGAGCAGTACTTC | CASTLPFSGRRKEQYF
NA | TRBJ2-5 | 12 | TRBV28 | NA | TGTGCCAGCAGTTCGGGCCAAGAGACCCAGTACTTC | CASSSGQETQYF
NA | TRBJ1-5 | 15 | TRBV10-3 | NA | TGTGCCATCAGTGAGGCCGGCTTGGGCAATCAGCCCCAGCATTTT | CAISEAGLGNQPQHF
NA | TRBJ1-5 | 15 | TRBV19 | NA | TGTGCCAGTAGTACCCGGGCCCGCGGGGATCAGCCCCAGCATTTT | CASSTRARGDQPQHF
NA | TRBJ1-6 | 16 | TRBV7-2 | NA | TGTGCCAGCAGCTTAGTTAGTGGGGGGATACATTCACCCCTCCACTTT | CASSLVSGGIHSPLHF
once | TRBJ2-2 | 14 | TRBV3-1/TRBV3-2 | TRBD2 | TGTGCCAGCAGCCAAGGGGAGGGGACCGGGGAGCTGTTTTTT | CASSQGEGTGELFF
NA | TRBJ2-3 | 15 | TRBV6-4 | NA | TGTGCCAGCAGTTTGGAGGGCTCGTTCACCCATACGCAGTATTTT | CASSLEGSFTHTQYF
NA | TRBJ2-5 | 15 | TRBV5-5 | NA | TGTGCCAGCAGACCAGTGGACTACCTCCAAGAGACCCAGTACTTC | CASRPVDYLQETQYF
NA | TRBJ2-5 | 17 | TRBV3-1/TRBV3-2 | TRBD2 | TGTGCCAGCAGCCAAGACCCCCGGACTAGCGCCCAAGAGACCCAGTACTTC | CASSQDPRTSAQETQYF